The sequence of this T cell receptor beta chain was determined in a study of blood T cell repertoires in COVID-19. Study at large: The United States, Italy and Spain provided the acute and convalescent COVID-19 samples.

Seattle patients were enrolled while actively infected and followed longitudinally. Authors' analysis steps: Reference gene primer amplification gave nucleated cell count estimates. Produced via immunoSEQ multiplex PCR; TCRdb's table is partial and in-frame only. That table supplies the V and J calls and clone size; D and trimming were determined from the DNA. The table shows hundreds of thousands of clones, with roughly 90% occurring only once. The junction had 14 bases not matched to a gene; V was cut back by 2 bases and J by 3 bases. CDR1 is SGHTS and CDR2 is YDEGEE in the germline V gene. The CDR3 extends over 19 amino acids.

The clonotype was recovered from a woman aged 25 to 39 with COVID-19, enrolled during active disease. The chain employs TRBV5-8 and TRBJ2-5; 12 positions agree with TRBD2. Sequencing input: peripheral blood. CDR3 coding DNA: TGTGCCAGCAGCTTTTTGCCGTATTCTAGCGGGGGGGCCGAAGAGACCCAGTACTTC. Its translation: CASSFLPYSSGGAEETQYF.